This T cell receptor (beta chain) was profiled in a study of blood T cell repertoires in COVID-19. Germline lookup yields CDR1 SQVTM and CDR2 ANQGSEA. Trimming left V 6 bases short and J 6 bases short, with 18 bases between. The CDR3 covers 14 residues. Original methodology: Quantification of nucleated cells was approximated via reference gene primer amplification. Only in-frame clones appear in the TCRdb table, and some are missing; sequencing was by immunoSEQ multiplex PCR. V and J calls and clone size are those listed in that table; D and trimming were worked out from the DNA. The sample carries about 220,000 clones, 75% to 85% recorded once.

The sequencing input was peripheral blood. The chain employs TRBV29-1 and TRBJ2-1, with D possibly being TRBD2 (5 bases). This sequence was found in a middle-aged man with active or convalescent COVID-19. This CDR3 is CSVWGVGEGNEQFF. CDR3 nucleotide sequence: TGCAGCGTATGGGGAGTGGGAGAGGGCAATGAGCAGTTCTTC.